The T cell receptor beta chain under discussion was sequenced for a study of regulatory T cells in long-lasting Graves disease. Germline assignment: CDR1 SNHLY and CDR2 FYNNEI. V was cut by 3 bases and J by 2 bases, with 7 bases left in between. This CDR3 region has 13 residues. For TCR beta, libraries came from iRepertoire HTBI primers and Arm-PCR of CDR3 regions. TCRdb reanalysed the multiplex PCR reads using MiXCR and keeps one entry per CDR3 protein. The data contain almost 350,000 distinct CDR3 sequences, about 18% of them singletons. Time point described: persistent/refractory GD, antithyroid drugs over 5 years with positive TRAb. Following extraction of RNA from PBMCs, that RNA was used to make the TCR library. This clonotype was observed many times.

Material: peripheral blood mononuclear cells (PBMCs), obtained when the disease was refractory, from a patient treated with antithyroid drugs. The chain employs TRBV2 and TRBJ2-5; D not certain. This TCR derives from a female donor with Graves disease. The CDR3 reads CASSEDQQETQYF. The CDR3, as DNA: TGTGCCAGCAGTGAGGACCAACAAGAGACCCAGTACTTC.